This T cell receptor (beta chain) was captured in a study of blood T cell repertoires in COVID-19. The protocol was immunoSEQ multiplex PCR, while the TCRdb copy is restricted to in-frame clones and leaves out a portion. The repertoire holds over 90,000 clones, 90% seen once, with around 5% in the top ten. The CDR3 contains 15 residues. Germline CDR1 is MNHEY and CDR2 is SMNVEV (reference sequence). V dropped 5 bases and J dropped 6; count of bases not matched to a gene: 8. The V call is TRBV27, the J call TRBJ2-1, with TRBD2 matching over 9 bases. The source is a man aged 50 to 60 with acute or convalescent COVID-19. The sample was peripheral blood. CDR3: CASSHSGSLSNEQFF. CDR3 DNA: TGTGCCAGCAGTCATAGCGGGAGCCTGTCCAATGAGCAGTTCTTC.